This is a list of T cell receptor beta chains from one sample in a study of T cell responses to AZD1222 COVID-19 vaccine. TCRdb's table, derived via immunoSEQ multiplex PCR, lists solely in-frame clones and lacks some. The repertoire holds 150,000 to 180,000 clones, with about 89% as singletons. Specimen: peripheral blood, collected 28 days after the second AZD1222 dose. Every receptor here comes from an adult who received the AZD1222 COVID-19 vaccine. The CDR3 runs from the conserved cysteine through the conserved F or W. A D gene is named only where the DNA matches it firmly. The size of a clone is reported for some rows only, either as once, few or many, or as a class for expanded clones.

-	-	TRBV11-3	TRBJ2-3	CASSLRDTLQYF	TGTGCCAGCAGCTTACGGGACACCCTGCAGTATTTT
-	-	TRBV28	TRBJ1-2	CASSLYYGDYTF	TGTGCCAGCAGCCTTTACTATGGTGACTACACCTTC
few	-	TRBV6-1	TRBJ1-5	CASSEHREIGRNQPQHF	TGTGCCAGCAGTGAACACAGGGAGATTGGGCGCAATCAGCCCCAGCATTTT
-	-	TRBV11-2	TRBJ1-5	CASSLEGNGNQPQHF	TGTGCCAGCAGCTTAGAGGGCAATGGCAATCAGCCCCAGCATTTT
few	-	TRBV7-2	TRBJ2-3	CASSFVIRQVGDTQYF	TGTGCCAGCAGCTTTGTAATCCGACAGGTCGGTGATACGCAGTATTTT
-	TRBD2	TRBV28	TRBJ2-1	CASSPAGLAGDNEQFF	TGTGCCAGCAGTCCGGCCGGGCTAGCGGGAGACAATGAGCAGTTCTTC
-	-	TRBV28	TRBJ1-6	CASNRGDSPLHF	TGTGCCAGCAACCGCGGGGATTCACCCCTCCACTTT
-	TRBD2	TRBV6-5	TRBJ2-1	CASSTGLAGGEQFF	TGTGCCAGCAGTACTGGACTAGCGGGAGGTGAGCAGTTCTTC
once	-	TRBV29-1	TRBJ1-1	CSAMSLGNTEAFF	TGCAGCGCTATGTCCCTAGGGAACACTGAAGCTTTCTTT
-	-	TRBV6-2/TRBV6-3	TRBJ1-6	CASSPGFDVSPLHF	TGTGCCAGCAGTCCCGGATTCGACGTTTCACCCCTCCACTTT
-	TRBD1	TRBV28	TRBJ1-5	CASRTGGSNQPQHF	TGTGCCAGCCGGACAGGGGGTAGCAATCAGCCCCAGCATTTT
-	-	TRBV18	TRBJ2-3	CASSSTGREDTQYF	TGTGCCAGCTCATCGACAGGGCGGGAAGATACGCAGTATTTT
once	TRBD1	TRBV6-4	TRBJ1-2	CASSDSNRGQNYGYTF	TGTGCCAGCAGTGACTCGAACAGGGGGCAGAACTATGGCTACACCTTC
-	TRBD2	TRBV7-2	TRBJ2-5	CASSPGIAGDQETQYF	TGTGCCAGCAGCCCAGGTATCGCGGGAGACCAAGAGACCCAGTACTTC
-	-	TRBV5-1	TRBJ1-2	CASSLDGGLTGYTF	TGCGCCAGCAGCTTGGACGGGGGCCTGACAGGCTACACCTTC
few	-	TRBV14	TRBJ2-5	CASSLVGETQYF	TGTGCCAGCAGCCTGGTGGGGGAGACCCAGTACTTC
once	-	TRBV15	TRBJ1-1	CATSIGVGETEAFF	TGTGCCACCAGTATTGGGGTGGGGGAGACTGAAGCTTTCTTT
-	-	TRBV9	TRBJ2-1	CASSVETRVHNEQFF	TGTGCCAGCAGCGTAGAAACGCGGGTCCACAATGAGCAGTTCTTC
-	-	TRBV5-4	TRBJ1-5	CASSPASSYQPQHF	TGTGCCAGCAGCCCCGCCTCTTCCTATCAGCCCCAGCATTTT
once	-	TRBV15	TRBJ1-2	CATSRDSLSGYTF	TGTGCCACCAGCAGAGACTCCTTGAGCGGCTACACCTTC
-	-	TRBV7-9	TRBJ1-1	CASSLRGGVTEAFF	TGTGCCAGCAGCTTAAGAGGGGGGGTTACTGAAGCTTTCTTT
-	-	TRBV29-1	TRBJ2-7	CSVDKGFEQYF	TGCAGCGTTGACAAGGGGTTCGAGCAGTACTTC
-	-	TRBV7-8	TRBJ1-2	CASSLADNYGYTF	TGTGCCAGCAGCTTAGCGGACAACTATGGCTACACCTTC
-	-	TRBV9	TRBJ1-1	CASSVGTDLMNTEAFF	TGTGCCAGCAGCGTAGGGACAGACCTCATGAACACTGAAGCTTTCTTT
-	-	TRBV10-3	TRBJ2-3	CAISEPREDTQYF	TGTGCCATCAGTGAGCCTAGGGAAGATACGCAGTATTTT
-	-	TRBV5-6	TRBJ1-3	CASSGGVRSGNTIYF	TGTGCCAGCAGCGGAGGGGTCCGCTCTGGAAACACCATATATTTT
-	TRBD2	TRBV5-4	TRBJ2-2	CASSPSGMNTGELFF	TGTGCCAGCAGCCCTAGCGGGATGAACACCGGGGAGCTGTTTTTT
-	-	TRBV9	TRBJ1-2	CASSLLDRPAGGYTF	TGTGCCAGCAGCCTACTAGACAGGCCTGCGGGGGGCTACACCTTC
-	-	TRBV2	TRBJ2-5	CASSEGGRGGGETQYF	TGTGCCAGCAGTGAAGGGGGCCGGGGCGGTGGGGAGACCCAGTACTTC
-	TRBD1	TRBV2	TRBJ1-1	CASIGQGGSEAFF	TGTGCCAGCATAGGACAGGGGGGTTCTGAAGCTTTCTTT
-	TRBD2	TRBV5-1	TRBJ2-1	CASSLARKTSGSGSEQFF	TGCGCCAGCAGCTTGGCCCGCAAGACTAGCGGGAGTGGGAGTGAGCAGTTCTTC
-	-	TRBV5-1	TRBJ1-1	CASSSLGVNTEAFF	TGCGCCAGCAGCTCGTTAGGGGTGAACACTGAAGCTTTCTTT
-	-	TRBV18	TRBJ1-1	CASSPPGGQNTEAFF	TGTGCCAGCTCACCACCCGGGGGACAGAACACTGAAGCTTTCTTT
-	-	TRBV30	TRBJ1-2	CAWSAPDTNYGYTF	TGTGCCTGGAGTGCCCCGGACACCAACTATGGCTACACCTTC
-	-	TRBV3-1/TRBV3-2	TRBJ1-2	CASSQVGLGGYTF	TGTGCCAGCAGCCAAGTGGGATTGGGTGGCTACACCTTC
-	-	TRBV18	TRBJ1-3	CASSPNQLAGNTIYF	TGTGCCAGCTCACCAAACCAGCTGGCTGGAAACACCATATATTTT
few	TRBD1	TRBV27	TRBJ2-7	CASSRDDRGYRYF	TGTGCCAGCAGCCGGGATGACAGGGGGTATCGGTACTTC
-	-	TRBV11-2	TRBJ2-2	CASSLARLSYTGELFF	TGTGCCAGCAGCTTAGCCCGCCTGTCTTATACCGGGGAGCTGTTTTTT
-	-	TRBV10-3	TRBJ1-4	CAISGAGKNEKLFF	TGTGCCATCAGTGGGGCAGGGAAAAATGAAAAACTGTTTTTT
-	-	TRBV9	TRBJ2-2	CASSVRASGTGELFF	TGTGCCAGCAGCGTAAGAGCTTCGGGCACCGGGGAGCTGTTTTTT
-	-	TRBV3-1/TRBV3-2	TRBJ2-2	CASSHTTGELFF	TGTGCCAGCAGCCATACGACCGGGGAGCTGTTTTTT
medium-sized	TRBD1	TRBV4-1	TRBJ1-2	CASSQGQSTPYGYTF	TGCGCCAGCAGCCAGGGACAGTCCACGCCTTATGGCTACACCTTC
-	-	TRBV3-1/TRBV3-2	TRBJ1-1	CASSQAERGAFF	TGTGCCAGCAGCCAAGCCGAGAGGGGGGCTTTCTTT
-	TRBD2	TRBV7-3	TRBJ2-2	CASSLVGTSLSGELFF	TGTGCCAGCAGCTTAGTGGGGACTAGCCTATCCGGGGAGCTGTTTTTT
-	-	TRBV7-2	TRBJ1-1	CASSVGQTNTEAFF	TGTGCCAGCAGCGTAGGACAGACGAACACTGAAGCTTTCTTT
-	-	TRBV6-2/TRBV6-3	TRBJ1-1	CASSPTQVGTEAFF	TGTGCCAGCAGTCCGACACAGGTGGGCACTGAAGCTTTCTTT
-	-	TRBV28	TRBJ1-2	CASSPPDNSGYTF	TGTGCCAGCAGCCCGCCTGACAATTCCGGCTACACCTTC
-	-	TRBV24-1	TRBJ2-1	CATSDSSGDSYNEQFF	TGTGCCACCAGTGACTCAAGCGGAGACTCCTACAATGAGCAGTTCTTC
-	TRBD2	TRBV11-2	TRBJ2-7	CASSLTTAGLGYEQYF	TGTGCTAGCAGCCTGACGACAGCGGGGCTAGGCTACGAGCAGTACTTC
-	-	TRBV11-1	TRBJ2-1	CASSLGDGSSYNEQFF	TGTGCCAGCAGCTTAGGCGATGGGAGCTCCTACAATGAGCAGTTCTTC
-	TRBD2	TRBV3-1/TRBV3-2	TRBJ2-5	CASSHDIPGLADYQETQYF	TGTGCCAGCAGCCACGATATTCCGGGACTAGCAGATTACCAAGAGACCCAGTACTTC
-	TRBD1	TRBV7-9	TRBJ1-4	CASSPDRGQANEKLFF	TGTGCCAGCAGCCCAGACAGGGGGCAGGCTAATGAAAAACTGTTTTTT
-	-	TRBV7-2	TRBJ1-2	CASRDKDLGGYGYTF	TGTGCCAGCAGGGATAAGGACCTGGGGGGATATGGCTACACCTTC
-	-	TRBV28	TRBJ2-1	CASRGTPTSYNEQFF	TGTGCCAGCAGAGGGACACCGACCTCCTACAATGAGCAGTTCTTC
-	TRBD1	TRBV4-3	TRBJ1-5	CASSQTVTGTGVNQPQHF	TGCGCCAGCAGCCAGACTGTTACGGGGACAGGGGTCAATCAGCCCCAGCATTTT
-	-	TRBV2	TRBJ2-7	CASSGNYEQYF	TGTGCCAGCAGTGGTAACTACGAGCAGTACTTC